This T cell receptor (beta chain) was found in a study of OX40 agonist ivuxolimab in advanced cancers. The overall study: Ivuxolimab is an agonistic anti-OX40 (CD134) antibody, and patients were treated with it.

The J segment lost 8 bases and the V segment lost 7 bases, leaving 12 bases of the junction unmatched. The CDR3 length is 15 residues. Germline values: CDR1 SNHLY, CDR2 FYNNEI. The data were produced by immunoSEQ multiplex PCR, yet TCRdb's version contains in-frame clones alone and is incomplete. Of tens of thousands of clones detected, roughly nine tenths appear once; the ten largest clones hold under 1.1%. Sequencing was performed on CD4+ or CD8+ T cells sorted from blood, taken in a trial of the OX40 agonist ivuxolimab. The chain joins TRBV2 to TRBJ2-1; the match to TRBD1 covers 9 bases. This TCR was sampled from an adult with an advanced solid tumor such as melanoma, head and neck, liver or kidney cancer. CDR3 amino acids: CASNKGQGSMHEQFF. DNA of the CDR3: TGTGCCAGCAATAAAGGACAGGGGAGTATGCATGAGCAGTTCTTC.